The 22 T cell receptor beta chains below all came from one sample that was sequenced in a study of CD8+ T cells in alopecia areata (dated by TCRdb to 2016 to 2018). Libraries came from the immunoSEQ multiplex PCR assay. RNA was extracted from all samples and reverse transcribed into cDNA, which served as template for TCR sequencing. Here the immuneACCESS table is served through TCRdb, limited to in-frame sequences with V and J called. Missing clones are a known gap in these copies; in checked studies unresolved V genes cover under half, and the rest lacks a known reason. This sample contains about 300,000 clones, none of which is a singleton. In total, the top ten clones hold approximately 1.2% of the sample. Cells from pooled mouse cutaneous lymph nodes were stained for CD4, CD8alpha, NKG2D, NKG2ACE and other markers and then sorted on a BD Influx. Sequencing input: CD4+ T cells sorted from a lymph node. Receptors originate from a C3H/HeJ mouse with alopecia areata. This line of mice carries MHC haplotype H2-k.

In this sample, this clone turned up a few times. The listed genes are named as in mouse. The CDR3 loop reads CASSSAQGINTEVFF. The covered CDR3 bases are TGTGCTAGCAGTAGTGCACAGGGAATCAACACA. This sequence joins TRBV17 and TRBJ1-1; D perhaps matches TRBD1 (6 bases). The CDR3 end is not reached by the read, which stops 4 residues before it; the germline J gene fills it in. Per germline, CDR1 MNHDT and CDR2 YYDKIL. The CDR3 loop spans 15 amino acids. Trimming stripped 3 bases from V and 2 bases from J, with 13 bases between.

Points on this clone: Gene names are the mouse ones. The CDR3 DNA, read in part, is TGTGCCTGGAGTACGGGACAGAACTCC. Encoded protein: CAWSTGQNS. The complete CDR3 sequence is CAWSTGQNSDYTF. The chain recombines TRBV31 with TRBJ1-2; 7 bases match TRBD1. The CDR3 extends 4 residues past the end of the read, so its final part is completed from the germline J gene. This CDR3 contains 13 residues. The ends lost 2 bases at V and 2 bases at J; junction bases unmatched: 2. CDR1 is GKSSPN, CDR2 SITVG, per germline.

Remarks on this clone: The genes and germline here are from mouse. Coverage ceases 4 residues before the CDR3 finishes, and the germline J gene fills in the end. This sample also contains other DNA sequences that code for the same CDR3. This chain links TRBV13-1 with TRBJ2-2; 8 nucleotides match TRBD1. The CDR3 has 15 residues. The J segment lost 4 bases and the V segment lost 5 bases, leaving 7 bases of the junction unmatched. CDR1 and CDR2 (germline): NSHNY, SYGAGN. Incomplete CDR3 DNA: TGTGCCAGCAGGGCAGGGGGCGCCAGCACCGGG. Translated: CASRAGGASTG. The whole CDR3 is CASRAGGASTGQLYF.

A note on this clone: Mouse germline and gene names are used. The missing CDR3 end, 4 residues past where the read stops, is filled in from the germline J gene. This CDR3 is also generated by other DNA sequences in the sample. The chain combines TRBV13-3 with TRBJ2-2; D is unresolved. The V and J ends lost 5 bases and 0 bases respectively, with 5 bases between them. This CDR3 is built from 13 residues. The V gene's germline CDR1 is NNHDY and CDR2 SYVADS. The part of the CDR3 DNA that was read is TGTGCCAGCAGGACAACAAACACCGGG. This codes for CASRTTNTG. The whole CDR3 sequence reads CASRTTNTGQLYF.

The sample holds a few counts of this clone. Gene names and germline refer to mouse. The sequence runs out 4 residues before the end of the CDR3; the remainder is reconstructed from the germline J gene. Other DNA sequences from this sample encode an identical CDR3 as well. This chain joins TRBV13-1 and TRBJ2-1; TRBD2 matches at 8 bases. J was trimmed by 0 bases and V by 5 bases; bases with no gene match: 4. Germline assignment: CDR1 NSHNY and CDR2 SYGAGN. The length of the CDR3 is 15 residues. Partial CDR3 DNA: TGTGCCAGCAGAAGACTGGGGAATAACTATGCT. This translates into CASRRLGNNYA. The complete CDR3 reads CASRRLGNNYAEQFF.

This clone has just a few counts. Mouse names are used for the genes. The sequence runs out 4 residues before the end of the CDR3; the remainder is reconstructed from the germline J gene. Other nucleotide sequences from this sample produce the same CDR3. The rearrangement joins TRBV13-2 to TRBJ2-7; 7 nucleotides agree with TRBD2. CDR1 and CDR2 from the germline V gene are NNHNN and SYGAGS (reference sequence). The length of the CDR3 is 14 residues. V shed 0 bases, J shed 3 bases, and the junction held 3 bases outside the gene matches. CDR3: CASGDAAGGYEQYF. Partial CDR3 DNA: TGTGCCAGCGGTGATGCAGCTGGGGGCTAT.

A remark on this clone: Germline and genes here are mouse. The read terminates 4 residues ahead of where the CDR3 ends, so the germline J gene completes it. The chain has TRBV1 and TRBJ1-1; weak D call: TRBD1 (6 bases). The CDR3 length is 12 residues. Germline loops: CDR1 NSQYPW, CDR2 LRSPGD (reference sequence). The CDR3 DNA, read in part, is TGCACCTGCAGTGCGGAGGGGGCA. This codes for CTCSAEGA. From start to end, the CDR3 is CTCSAEGAEVFF.

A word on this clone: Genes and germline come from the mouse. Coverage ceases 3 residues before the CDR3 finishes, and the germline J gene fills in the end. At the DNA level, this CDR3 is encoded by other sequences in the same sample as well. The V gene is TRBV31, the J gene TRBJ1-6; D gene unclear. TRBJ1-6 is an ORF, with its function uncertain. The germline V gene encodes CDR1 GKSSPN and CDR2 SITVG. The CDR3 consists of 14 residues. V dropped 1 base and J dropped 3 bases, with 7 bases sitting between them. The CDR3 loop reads CAWSRDNYNSPLYF. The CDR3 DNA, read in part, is TGTGCCTGGAGTCGCGACAACTATAATTCGCCC.

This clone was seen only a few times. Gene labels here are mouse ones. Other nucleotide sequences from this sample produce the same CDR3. CDR3 DNA, as far as it was read: TGTGCCAGCAAGGGGCAGGGGTAT. Amino acids: CASKGQGY. The CDR3, in full, reads CASKGQGYEQYF. J is TRBJ2-7 and V is TRBV19; D possibly corresponds to TRBD1 (6 bases). The read ends 4 residues before the CDR3 terminus; that terminus is restored from the germline J gene. CDR1 and CDR2 (germline): FNHDT, SITEND (reference sequence). This CDR3 region has 12 residues.

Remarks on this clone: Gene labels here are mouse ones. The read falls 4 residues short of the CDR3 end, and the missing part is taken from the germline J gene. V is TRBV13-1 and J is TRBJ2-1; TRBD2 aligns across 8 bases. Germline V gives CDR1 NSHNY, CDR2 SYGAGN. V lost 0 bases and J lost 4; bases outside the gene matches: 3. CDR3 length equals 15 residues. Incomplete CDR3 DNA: TGTGCCAGCAGTGATGAATGGGGGGGGTATGCT. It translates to CASSDEWGGYA. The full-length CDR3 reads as CASSDEWGGYAEQFF.

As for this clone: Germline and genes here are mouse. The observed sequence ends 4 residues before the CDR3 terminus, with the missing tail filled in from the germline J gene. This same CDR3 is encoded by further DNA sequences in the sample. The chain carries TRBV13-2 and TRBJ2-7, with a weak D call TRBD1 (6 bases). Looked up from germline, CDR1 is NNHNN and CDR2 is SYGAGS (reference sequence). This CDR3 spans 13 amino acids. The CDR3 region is CASGDPGQYEQYF. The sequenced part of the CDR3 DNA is TGTGCCAGCGGTGACCCGGGACAATAT.

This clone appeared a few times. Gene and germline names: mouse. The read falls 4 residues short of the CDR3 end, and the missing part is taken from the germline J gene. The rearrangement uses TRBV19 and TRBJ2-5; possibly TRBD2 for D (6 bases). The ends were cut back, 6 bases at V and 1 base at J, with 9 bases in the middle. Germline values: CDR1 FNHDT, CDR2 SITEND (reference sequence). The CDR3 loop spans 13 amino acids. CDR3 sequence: CASTSGDQDTQYF. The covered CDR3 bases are TGTGCCAGCACCTCTGGGGACCAAGAC. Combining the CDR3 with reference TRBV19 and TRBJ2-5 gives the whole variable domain GGIITQTPKFLIGQEGQKLTLKCQQNFNHDTMYWYRQDSGKGLRLIYYSITENDLQKGDLSEGYDASREKKSSFSLTVTSAQKNEMAVFLCASTSGDQDTQYFGPGTRLLVL.

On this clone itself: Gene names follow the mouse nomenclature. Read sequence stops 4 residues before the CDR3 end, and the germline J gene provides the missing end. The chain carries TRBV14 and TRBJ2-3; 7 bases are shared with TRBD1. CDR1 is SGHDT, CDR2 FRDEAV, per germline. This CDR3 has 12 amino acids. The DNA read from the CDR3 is TGTGCCAGCAGGACAGGGTTAGAA. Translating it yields CASRTGLE. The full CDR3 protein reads CASRTGLETLYF.

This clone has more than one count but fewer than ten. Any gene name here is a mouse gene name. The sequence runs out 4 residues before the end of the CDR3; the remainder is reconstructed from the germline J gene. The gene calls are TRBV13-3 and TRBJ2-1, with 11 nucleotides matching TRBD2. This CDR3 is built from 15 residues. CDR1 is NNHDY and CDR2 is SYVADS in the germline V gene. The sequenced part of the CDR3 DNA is TGTGCCAGCAGTGTGGACTGGGGGGAAGGAGCT. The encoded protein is CASSVDWGEGA. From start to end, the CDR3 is CASSVDWGEGAEQFF.

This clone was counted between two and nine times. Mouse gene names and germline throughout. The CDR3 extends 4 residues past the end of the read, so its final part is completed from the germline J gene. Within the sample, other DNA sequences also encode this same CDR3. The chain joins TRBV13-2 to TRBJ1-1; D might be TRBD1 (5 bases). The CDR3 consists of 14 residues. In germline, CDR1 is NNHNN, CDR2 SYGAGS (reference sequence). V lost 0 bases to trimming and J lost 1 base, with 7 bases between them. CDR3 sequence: CASGDAGQNTEVFF. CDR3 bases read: TGTGCCAGCGGTGATGCAGGACAAAACACA.

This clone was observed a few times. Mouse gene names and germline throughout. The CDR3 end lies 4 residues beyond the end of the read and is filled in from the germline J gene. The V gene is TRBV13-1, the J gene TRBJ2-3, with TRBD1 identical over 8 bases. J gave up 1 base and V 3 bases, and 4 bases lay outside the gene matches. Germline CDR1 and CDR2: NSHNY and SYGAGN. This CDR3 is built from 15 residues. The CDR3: CASSASTGGAETLYF. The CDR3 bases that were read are TGTGCCAGCAGTGCCTCGACAGGGGGTGCAGAA.

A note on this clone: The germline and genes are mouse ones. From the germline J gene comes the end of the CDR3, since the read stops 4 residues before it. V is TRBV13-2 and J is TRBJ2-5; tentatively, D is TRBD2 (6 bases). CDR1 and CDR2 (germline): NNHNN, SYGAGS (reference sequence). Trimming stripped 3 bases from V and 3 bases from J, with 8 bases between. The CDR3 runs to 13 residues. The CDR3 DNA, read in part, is TGTGCCAGCGGTGGGGACTTTCAAGAC. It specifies CASGGDFQD. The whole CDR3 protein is CASGGDFQDTQYF.

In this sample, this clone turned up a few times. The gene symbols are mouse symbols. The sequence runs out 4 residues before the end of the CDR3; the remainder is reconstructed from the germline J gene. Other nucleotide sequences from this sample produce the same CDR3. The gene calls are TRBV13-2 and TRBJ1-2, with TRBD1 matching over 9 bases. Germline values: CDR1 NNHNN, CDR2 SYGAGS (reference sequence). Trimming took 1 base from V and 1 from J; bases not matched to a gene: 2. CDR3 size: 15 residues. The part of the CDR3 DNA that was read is TGTGCCAGCGGTGATTCGGGACAGGGAAACTCC. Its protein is CASGDSGQGNS. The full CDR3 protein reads CASGDSGQGNSDYTF.

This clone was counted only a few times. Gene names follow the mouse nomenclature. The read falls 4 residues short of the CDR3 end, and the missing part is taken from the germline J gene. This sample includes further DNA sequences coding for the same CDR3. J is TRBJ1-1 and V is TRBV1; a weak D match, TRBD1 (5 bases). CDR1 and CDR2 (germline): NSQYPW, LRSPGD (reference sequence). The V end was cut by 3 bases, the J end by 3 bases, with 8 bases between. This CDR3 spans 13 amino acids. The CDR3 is CTCSAGRDTEVFF. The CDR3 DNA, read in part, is TGCACCTGCAGTGCTGGCAGGGACACA.

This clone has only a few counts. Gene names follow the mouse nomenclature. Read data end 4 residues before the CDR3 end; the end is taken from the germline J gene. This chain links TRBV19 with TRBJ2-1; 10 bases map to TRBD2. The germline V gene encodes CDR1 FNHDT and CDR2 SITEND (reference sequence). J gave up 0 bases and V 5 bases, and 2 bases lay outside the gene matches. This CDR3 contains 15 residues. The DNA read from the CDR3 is TGTGCCAGCAGGAGACTGGGGGGTAACTATGCT. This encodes CASRRLGGNYA. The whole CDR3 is CASRRLGGNYAEQFF.

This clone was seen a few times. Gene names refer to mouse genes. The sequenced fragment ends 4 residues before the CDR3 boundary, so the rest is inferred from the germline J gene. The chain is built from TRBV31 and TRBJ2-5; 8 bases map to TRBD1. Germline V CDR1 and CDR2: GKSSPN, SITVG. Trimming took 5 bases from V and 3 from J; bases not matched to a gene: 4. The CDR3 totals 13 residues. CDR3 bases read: TGTGCCTGGGGACAGGGTTTGCAAGAC. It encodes CAWGQGLQD. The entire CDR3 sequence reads CAWGQGLQDTQYF.

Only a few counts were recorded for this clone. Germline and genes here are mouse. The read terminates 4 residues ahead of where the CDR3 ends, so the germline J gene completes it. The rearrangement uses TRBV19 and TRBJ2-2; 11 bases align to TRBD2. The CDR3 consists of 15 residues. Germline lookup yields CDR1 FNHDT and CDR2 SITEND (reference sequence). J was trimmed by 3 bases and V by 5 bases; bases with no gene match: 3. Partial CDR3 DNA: TGTGCCAGCAGGCCGGACTGGGGGGACACCGGG. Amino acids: CASRPDWGDTG. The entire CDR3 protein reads CASRPDWGDTGQLYF.